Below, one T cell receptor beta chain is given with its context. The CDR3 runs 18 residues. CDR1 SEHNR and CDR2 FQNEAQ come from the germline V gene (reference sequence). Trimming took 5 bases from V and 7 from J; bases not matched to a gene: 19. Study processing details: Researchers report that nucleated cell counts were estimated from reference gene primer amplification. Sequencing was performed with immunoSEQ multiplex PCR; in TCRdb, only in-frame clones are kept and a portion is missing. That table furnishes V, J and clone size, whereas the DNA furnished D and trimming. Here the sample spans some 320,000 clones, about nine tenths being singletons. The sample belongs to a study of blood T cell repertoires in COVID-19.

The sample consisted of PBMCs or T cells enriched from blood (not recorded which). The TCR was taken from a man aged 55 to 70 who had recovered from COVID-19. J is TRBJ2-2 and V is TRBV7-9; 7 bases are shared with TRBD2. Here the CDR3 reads CASSLSQTAGASGGELFF. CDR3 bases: TGTGCCAGCAGCCTCTCCCAAACTGCGGGAGCTAGTGGCGGGGAGCTGTTTTTT.